Below, 25 T cell receptor beta chains from the same sample are listed, as sequenced in a study of cytomegalovirus exposure and HLA in healthy donors. Produced via immunoSEQ multiplex PCR; TCRdb's table is partial and in-frame only. The sample has tens of thousands of clones, around 90% seen once. The source material was PBMCs. The source is a young woman in good health and CMV-seronegative.

This chain uses TRBV19 with TRBJ1-2, with TRBD1 matching 7 bases. Trimming at V came to 1 base and at J to 8 bases, leaving 10 bases not matched to a gene. Looked up from germline, CDR1 is LNHDA and CDR2 is SQIVND (reference sequence). This CDR3 contains 15 residues. The CDR3 DNA is TGTGCCAGTAGTATAGCGACAGGGCCCCCAAGGGGCTACACCTTC. Translated: CASSIATGPPRGYTF.

J is TRBJ2-1 and V is TRBV6-4, with 12 bases fitting TRBD1. After removal of 2 bases from V and 8 bases from J, the junction contained 7 bases not matched to a gene. This CDR3 region has 16 residues. The germline CDR1 and CDR2 sequences are MRHNA and SNTAGT. CDR3 nucleotide sequence: TGTGCCAGCAGTGACGCGCCCGGGACAGGGGGCGATGAGCAGTTCTTC. Translation gives CASSDAPGTGGDEQFF.

CDR3 region: CASSLVAGPNYGYTF. In DNA form, the CDR3 reads TGTGCCAGCAGTTTGGTAGCAGGGCCCAACTATGGCTACACCTTC. The V call is TRBV28, the J call TRBJ1-2; the D gene is possibly TRBD1 (5 bases). Germline V gives CDR1 MDHEN, CDR2 SYDVKM. This CDR3 has 15 amino acids. Trimming removed 3 bases at V and 2 bases at J, with 13 bases between.

The chain's CDR3 is CASSQEPVRLAGAYNEQFF. Here the CDR3 DNA reads TGCGCCAGCAGCCAAGAACCGGTTCGACTAGCGGGAGCCTACAATGAGCAGTTCTTC. The chain uses TRBV4-1 and TRBJ2-1; 12 bases line up with TRBD2. This CDR3 is built from 19 residues. The ends lost 0 bases at V and 2 bases at J; junction bases unmatched: 8. Germline loops: CDR1 MGHRA, CDR2 YSYEKL.

The chain links TRBV5-4 to TRBJ2-7; D may be TRBD1 (5 bases). This CDR3 is 13 amino acids long. Per the germline V gene, CDR1 is SGHNT and CDR2 is YYREEE (reference sequence). V lost 2 bases and J lost 5, with 11 bases in between. For the CDR3, the DNA is TGTGCCAGCAGCTTAGGTCAGGGCCACGAGCAGTACTTC. Translation: CASSLGQGHEQYF.

This clone was picked up one time. The chain combines TRBV5-4 with TRBJ1-1, with D uncertain. Germline V gene data show CDR1 as SGHNT and CDR2 as YYREEE (reference sequence). The CDR3 covers 12 residues. V shed 2 bases and J shed 7 bases, with 9 bases lying between them. CDR3 in amino acids: CASSFPPGEAFF. CDR3 nucleotides: TGTGCCAGCAGCTTTCCCCCCGGTGAAGCTTTCTTT.

The DNA for the CDR3 is TGTGCCACCAGACAGACCTCTAATGAAAAACTGTTTTTT. It encodes CATRQTSNEKLFF. J is TRBJ1-4 and V is TRBV28, with D perhaps TRBD1 (5 bases). V shed 10 bases and J shed 3 bases, with 12 bases lying between them. The V gene's germline CDR1 is MDHEN and CDR2 SYDVKM. The CDR3 length is 13 residues.

This clone appeared once. The V gene is TRBV4-1, the J gene TRBJ2-7, with D possibly being TRBD2 (5 bases). Trimming pared 1 base from V and 0 bases from J, leaving 10 bases between. This CDR3 spans 15 amino acids. Germline CDR1 reads MGHRA; CDR2 reads YSYEKL. CDR3 protein: CASSQVEGSSYEQYF. Here the CDR3 DNA reads TGCGCCAGCAGCCAAGTCGAGGGAAGCTCCTACGAGCAGTACTTC.

The chain employs TRBV11-2 and TRBJ2-1; TRBD1 aligns across 8 bases. This CDR3 comprises 16 residues. The J segment lost 4 bases and the V segment lost 3 bases, leaving 8 bases of the junction unmatched. Germline CDR1 SGHAT, CDR2 FQNNGV. CDR3 DNA sequence: TGTGCCAGCAGCTTTCAGACAGGGGTCCGGTACAATGAGCAGTTCTTC. This sequence encodes CASSFQTGVRYNEQFF. Combining the CDR3 with reference TRBV11-2 and TRBJ2-1 gives the whole variable domain EAGVAQSPRYKIIEKRQSVAFWCNPISGHATLYWYQQILGQGPKLLIQFQNNGVVDDSQLPKDRFSAERLKGVDSTLKIQPAKLEDSAVYLCASSFQTGVRYNEQFFGPGTRLTVL.

The rearrangement joins TRBV4-1 to TRBJ2-7, with D possibly being TRBD1 (6 bases). Germline loops: CDR1 MGHRA, CDR2 YSYEKL. CDR3 length: 17 residues. Trimming pared 0 bases from V and 2 bases from J, leaving 17 bases between. The CDR3 bases are TGCGCCAGCAGCCAAGACTACCGGGACAACCAGGCCTACGAGCAGTACTTC. The encoded protein is CASSQDYRDNQAYEQYF.

The chain combines TRBV6-5 with TRBJ2-1, with a weak D call TRBD2 (6 bases). V was shortened by 2 bases and J by 9 bases, with 8 bases between the two germline ends. From germline, CDR1 is MNHEY and CDR2 SVGAGI. CDR3 size: 12 residues. Here the CDR3 reads CASSYGGVEQFF. CDR3 nucleotide sequence: TGTGCCAGCAGTTACGGAGGGGTTGAGCAGTTCTTC.

The chain uses TRBV28 and TRBJ1-6; a weak D match, TRBD1 (5 bases). V shed 1 base and J shed 10 bases, with 17 bases lying between them. Germline assignment: CDR1 MDHEN and CDR2 SYDVKM. This CDR3 contains 16 residues. CDR3 protein: CASSLYAQAAWSPLHF. The CDR3 nucleotides are TGTGCCAGCAGTTTATACGCACAGGCGGCGTGGTCACCCCTCCACTTT.

The rearrangement links TRBV30 to TRBJ1-4; maybe TRBD1 (6 bases). The CDR3 is made up of 15 amino acids. V was clipped by 0 bases and J by 3 bases, with 11 bases between them. CDR1 and CDR2 from the germline V gene are GTSNPN and SVGIG (reference sequence). In DNA, the CDR3 is TGTGCCTGGAGTGTGAACAGGGTGGCTAATGAAAAACTGTTTTTT. Protein product: CAWSVNRVANEKLFF.

To note about this clone: The same CDR3 is also encoded by other DNA sequences in this sample. This rearrangement joins TRBV5-4 to TRBJ2-7; no reliable D call. Germline lookup yields CDR1 SGHNT and CDR2 YYREEE (reference sequence). V shed 2 bases and J shed 3 bases, with 6 bases lying between them. The CDR3 runs 12 residues. The CDR3 region is CASSFGSYEQYF. The CDR3 DNA sequence: TGTGCCAGCAGCTTTGGCAGCTACGAGCAGTACTTC.

This sequence joins TRBV7-9 and TRBJ1-1, with 8 positions matching TRBD1. Trimming took 4 bases from V and 5 from J; bases not matched to a gene: 6. The germline CDR1 and CDR2 sequences are SEHNR and FQNEAQ (reference sequence). The length of the CDR3 is 14 residues. Here the CDR3 reads CASSSRGQKTEAFF. CDR3 bases: TGTGCCAGCAGCTCCAGGGGGCAGAAGACTGAAGCTTTCTTT.

The V gene is TRBV29-1, the J gene TRBJ2-7, with 9 bases that match TRBD1. Germline V gene lookup returns CDR1 SQVTM and CDR2 ANQGSEA. CDR3 length: 14 residues. Trimming removed 7 bases from V and 3 bases from J; junction bases left unmatched: 10. CDR3 loop: CSAIRGQGSYEQYF. CDR3 sequence (DNA): TGCAGCGCCATTCGGGGACAGGGTAGCTACGAGCAGTACTTC.

V gene TRBV28 combines with J gene TRBJ1-5, with 11 bases aligning to TRBD1. CDR3 length: 16 residues. CDR1 MDHEN and CDR2 SYDVKM come from the germline V gene. V was pared by 6 bases and J by 1 base, with 5 bases of the junction left unmatched. CDR3 in amino acids: CASSRGQGASNQPQHF. CDR3 DNA sequence: TGTGCCAGCAGCCGCGGACAGGGGGCCAGCAATCAGCCCCAGCATTTT.

CDR3 residues: CASSFLPAGYNEQFF. In DNA form, the CDR3 reads TGTGCCAGCAGTTTCCTCCCCGCAGGTTACAATGAGCAGTTCTTC. The chain uses TRBV27 and TRBJ2-1; no reliable D call. This CDR3 spans 15 amino acids. Trimming took off 3 bases at V and 4 bases at J, with 13 bases between the two ends. In germline, CDR1 is MNHEY, CDR2 SMNVEV (reference sequence).

The chain carries TRBV7-2 and TRBJ2-2; 10 bases fit TRBD2. The ends lost 1 base at V and 3 bases at J; junction bases unmatched: 2. The CDR3 has 16 residues. Germline assignment: CDR1 SGHTA and CDR2 FQGNSA. In DNA, the CDR3 is TGTGCCAGCAGCTTAGAAGCGGGGGGGTACACCGGGGAGCTGTTTTTT. This translates into CASSLEAGGYTGELFF.

The chain uses TRBV4-1 and TRBJ2-7; D is perhaps TRBD1 (6 bases). This CDR3 is built from 15 residues. Trimming removed 1 base at V and 2 bases at J, with 12 bases between. Germline V gene sequence: CDR1 MGHRA, CDR2 YSYEKL. CDR3 residues: CASSQGQAYTYEQYF. CDR3 in DNA: TGCGCCAGCAGCCAAGGACAGGCTTACACCTACGAGCAGTACTTC.

The chain carries TRBV7-2 and TRBJ2-5, with 8 bases matching TRBD2. The J segment lost 3 bases and the V segment lost 5 bases, leaving 2 bases of the junction unmatched. Germline V gene sequence: CDR1 SGHTA, CDR2 FQGNSA. This CDR3 contains 13 residues. As DNA, the CDR3 is TGTGCCAGCAGCACAGCGGGAGAAGAGACCCAGTACTTC. This gives the protein CASSTAGEETQYF.

The CDR3 DNA is TGCGCCAGCAGCCCAGGGGATCTTATTACTAGCACAGATACGCAGTATTTT. Translating gives CASSPGDLITSTDTQYF. The rearrangement uses TRBV5-1 and TRBJ2-3; tentative D call: TRBD1 (6 bases). Trimming left V 4 bases short and J 0 bases short, with 18 bases between. The germline V gene encodes CDR1 SGHRS and CDR2 YFSETQ. CDR3 length: 17 amino acids.

Only one count was recorded for this clone. Other DNA sequences in this specimen translate into the identical CDR3. The CDR3 is CASSQEGTSGEETQYF. The CDR3 bases are TGCGCCAGCAGCCAAGAAGGGACTAGCGGGGAAGAGACCCAGTACTTC. The gene calls are TRBV4-1 and TRBJ2-5; 13 nucleotides align to TRBD2. Unmatched junction bases numbered 1, after V lost 0 bases and J lost 3 bases. The CDR3 sequence is 16 residues long. The germline gives CDR1 MGHRA, CDR2 YSYEKL.

The chain links TRBV25-1 to TRBJ2-1; TRBD2 is a possible D gene (5 bases). V was shortened by 1 base and J by 4 bases, with 14 bases between the two germline ends. The CDR3 has 16 amino acids. Germline CDR1 and CDR2: MGHDK and SYGVNS. CDR3 in amino acids: CASSELAGGSYNEQFF. As DNA, the CDR3 is TGTGCCAGCAGTGAATTGGCGGGTGGCTCATACAATGAGCAGTTCTTC.

The chain recombines TRBV30 with TRBJ2-2; 14 bases align to TRBD2. The CDR3 runs to 16 residues. With V trimmed by 5 bases and J by 2 bases, 4 bases remained unmatched. The germline V gene encodes CDR1 GTSNPN and CDR2 SVGIG (reference sequence). This CDR3 reads CAWGGLAGGNTGELFF. Here the CDR3 DNA reads TGTGCCTGGGGAGGACTAGCGGGGGGTAACACCGGGGAGCTGTTTTTT.